Following are 16 T cell receptor beta chains from one sample sequenced in a study of metastatic and nonmetastatic thyroid tumors. TCRdb re-clonotyped the PCR reads through MiXCR. The table lists about 82,000 clones, around 12% of them singletons. Every patient was untreated before thyroid surgery. Sequencing was carried out using tumor tissue. The origin of the receptors is a female donor with papillary thyroid cancer or a benign thyroid nodule (not recorded which). Some clones in this sample may be carry-over from other donors' samples.

This clone was detected many times. The rearrangement joins TRBV28 to TRBJ1-4; D possibly corresponds to TRBD1 (5 bases). Trimming shortened V by 3 bases and J by 8 bases, and 13 bases separated the two germline ends. CDR3 length equals 14 residues. In germline, CDR1 is MDHEN, CDR2 SYDVKM. CDR3 protein: CASSFLRVGEKLFF. In nucleotides, the CDR3 is TGTGCCAGCAGTTTCCTCAGGGTGGGGGAAAAACTGTTTTTT. The variable domain in full, with the rest retrieved from reference TRBV28 and TRBJ1-4, is DVKVTQSSRYLVKRTGEKVFLECVQDMDHENMFWYRQDPGLGLRLIYFSYDVKMKEKGDIPEGYSVSREKKERFSLILESASTNQTSMYLCASSFLRVGEKLFFGSGTQLSVL.

The chain recombines TRBV6-2 or TRBV6-3 with TRBJ1-2, with D possibly being TRBD1 (6 bases). The germline V gene has CDR1 MNHEY and CDR2 SVGEGT. V lost 6 bases to trimming and J lost 5 bases, with 31 bases between them. The CDR3 has 19 amino acids. This chain's CDR3 is CASRGANRDIPTIVYGYTF. In DNA form, the CDR3 reads TGTGCCAGCAGGGGGGCCAACCGGGACATCCCCACCATTGTTTATGGCTACACCTTC.

This clone was seen ten or more times. V usage is TRBV7-9 and J usage is TRBJ1-4; D is undetermined. V lost 2 bases, J lost 4 bases, and 14 bases lay in between. The CDR3 totals 16 residues. In germline, CDR1 is SEHNR, CDR2 FQNEAQ (reference sequence). The CDR3 DNA reads TGTGCCAGCAGCTTAAGGAGCTCCATTCATAATGAAAAACTGTTTTTT. Protein sequence: CASSLRSSIHNEKLFF.

This clone was found many times. The chain uses TRBV30 and TRBJ1-3; no clear D. The CDR3 is 15 residues long. V was pared by 5 bases and J by 0 bases, with 14 bases between. From germline, CDR1 is GTSNPN and CDR2 SVGIG (reference sequence). In DNA form, the CDR3 reads TGTGCCTGGCTCGACCGCCAACTCTCTGGAAACACCATATATTTT. Amino acids: CAWLDRQLSGNTIYF.

This clone counts as medium-sized (0.01 to 0.1%). This chain links TRBV5-1 with TRBJ1-2, with a possible D match to TRBD1 (5 bases). The V gene's germline CDR1 is SGHRS and CDR2 YFSETQ. The CDR3 has 14 residues. Trimming took off 2 bases at V and 8 bases at J, with 16 bases between the two ends. The CDR3, as DNA: TGCGCCAGCAGCTTTTTGGACGGAGGGGACGGCTACACCTTC. It is translated as CASSFLDGGDGYTF.

Many counts were recorded for this clone. The V gene is TRBV6-5, the J gene TRBJ1-1; possibly TRBD1 for D (5 bases). Germline-derived CDR1 and CDR2 are MNHEY and SVGAGI. The CDR3 totals 15 residues. The V gene lost 2 bases and the J gene lost 4 bases, with 14 bases spanning the gap. The DNA of the CDR3 is TGTGCCAGCAGTTACGACCGGGACTCTTCCACTGAAGCTTTCTTT. This encodes CASSYDRDSSTEAFF.

As for this clone: This sequence may be a read error, since a much larger clone differs from it by one base. DNA for the CDR3: TGTGCCACCAGCATAGACAAGGTGAGGCGGGGATTGAACACTGAAGCTTTCTTT. Translated, it gives CATSIDKVRRGLNTEAFF. The rearrangement links TRBV15 to TRBJ1-1; D call uncertain. The length of the CDR3 is 18 residues. V gave up 4 bases and J gave up 0 bases, with 21 bases separating them. The germline V gene encodes CDR1 LNHNV and CDR2 YYDKDF (reference sequence).

This clone was picked up many times. The chain carries TRBV30 and TRBJ2-7; D perhaps matches TRBD2 (7 bases). The V end was cut by 4 bases, the J end by 4 bases, with 17 bases between. Germline-derived CDR1 and CDR2 are GTSNPN and SVGIG (reference sequence). The CDR3 consists of 14 residues. For the CDR3, the DNA is TGTGCCTGGATTCCGGCAGGGGAGGGTTACGAGCAGTACTTC. Translation: CAWIPAGEGYEQYF.

At least ten counts were recorded for this clone. Mismatch with germline at one junction end may stem from a read error. The CDR3 protein is CAGSLKAGGSGANVLTF. The CDR3 region has the DNA TGTGCCGGCAGTTTAAAAGCGGGAGGATCTGGGGCCAACGTCCTGACTTTC. V is TRBV27 and J is TRBJ2-6; 9 positions agree with TRBD2. CDR3 length: 17 residues. CDR1 and CDR2 (germline): MNHEY, SMNVEV (reference sequence).

A few counts support this clone. The chain uses TRBV24-1 and TRBJ2-1; D is unclear. V lost 1 base, J lost 4 bases, and 7 bases lay in between. This CDR3 has 14 residues. CDR1 and CDR2 (germline): KGHDR, SFDVKD. The CDR3 is CATSDFVSYNEQFF. The CDR3 DNA sequence: TGTGCCACCAGTGATTTTGTCTCTTACAATGAGCAGTTCTTC.

This clone appeared a single time. The gene calls are TRBV3-1 and TRBJ2-7; tentatively, D is TRBD2 (5 bases). Trimming pared 3 bases from V and 2 bases from J, leaving 11 bases between. CDR1 is LGHDT, CDR2 YNNKEL, per germline (reference sequence). The CDR3 totals 14 residues. The CDR3 DNA sequence: TGTGCCAGCAGCCAGTTAGAGCGGACCTACGAGCAGTACTTC. Its protein is CASSQLERTYEQYF.

This clone was found many times. V is TRBV28 and J is TRBJ1-6, with unresolved D. V was trimmed by 7 bases and J by 0 bases, leaving 19 bases between them. Germline V gene sequence: CDR1 MDHEN, CDR2 SYDVKM. The CDR3 totals 18 residues. The CDR3: CASTPSHLASSYNSPLHF. The CDR3 DNA reads as TGTGCCAGCACCCCATCCCATCTTGCCAGCTCCTATAATTCACCCCTCCACTTT.

The sample holds a few counts of this clone. This chain connects TRBV2 to TRBJ2-7; D not certain. This CDR3 is built from 15 residues. Germline V CDR1 and CDR2: SNHLY, FYNNEI. V dropped 7 bases and J dropped 3 bases, with 19 bases sitting between them. The CDR3 here is CASIDPPPSIYEQYF. The CDR3 nucleotides are TGTGCCAGCATTGATCCACCGCCTAGTATCTACGAGCAGTACTTC.

This clone was picked up a small number of times. This may arise from a read error, as a much more abundant clone is one base away. Other DNA variants within this sample encode the same CDR3. The V and J genes are TRBV10-3 and TRBJ2-3, with 11 nucleotides matching TRBD2. CDR3 size: 15 residues. CDR1 ENHRY and CDR2 SYGVKD come from the germline V gene. The CDR3 loop is CAISGTSGSTDTQYF. The DNA for the CDR3 is TGTGCCATAAGTGGGACTAGCGGTTCCACAGATACGCAGTATTTT.

At least ten counts were recorded for this clone. V gene TRBV7-9 combines with J gene TRBJ2-5, with 7 bases identical to TRBD2. CDR3 size: 17 residues. V lost 5 bases, J lost 5 bases, and 17 bases stayed unmatched. Germline V gene data show CDR1 as SEHNR and CDR2 as FQNEAQ (reference sequence). As DNA, the CDR3 is TGTGCCAGCAGCCCCAAGCAAGGGGACTACCTCGAGGAGACCCAGTACTTC. Amino acid sequence: CASSPKQGDYLEETQYF. The variable domain in full, completed from reference TRBV7-9 and TRBJ2-5, reads DTGVSQNPRHKITKRGQNVTFRCDPISEHNRLYWYRQTLGQGPEFLTYFQNEAQLEKSRLLSDRFSAERPKGSFSTLEIQRTEQGDSAMYLCASSPKQGDYLEETQYFGPGTRLLVL.

In this sample, this clone turned up many times. The J gene is TRBJ1-1, the V gene TRBV5-6; a possible D gene is TRBD1 (5 bases). The CDR3 loop spans 13 amino acids. Trimming removed 3 bases from V and 6 bases from J, with 12 bases in between. Germline V gives CDR1 SGHDT, CDR2 YYEEEE. The CDR3 loop reads CASSSGGVAEAFF. In DNA form, the CDR3 reads TGTGCCAGCAGCTCGGGGGGGGTCGCTGAAGCTTTCTTT.